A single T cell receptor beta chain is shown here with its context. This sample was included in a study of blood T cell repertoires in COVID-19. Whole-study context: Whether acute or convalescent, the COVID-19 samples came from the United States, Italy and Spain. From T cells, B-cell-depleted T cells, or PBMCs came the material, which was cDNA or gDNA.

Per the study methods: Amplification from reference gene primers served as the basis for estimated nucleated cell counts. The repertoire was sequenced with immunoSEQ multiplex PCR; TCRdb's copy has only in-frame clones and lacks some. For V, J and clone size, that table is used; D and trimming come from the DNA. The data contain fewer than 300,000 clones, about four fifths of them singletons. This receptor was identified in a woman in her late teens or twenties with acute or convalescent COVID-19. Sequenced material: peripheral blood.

The CDR3 DNA is TGCAGCGCCCGAGGGGGAACCTACGAGCAGTACTTC. Amino acid sequence: CSARGGTYEQYF. The chain recombines TRBV29-1 with TRBJ2-7; perhaps TRBD1 as D (6 bases). V was cut by 7 bases and J by 2 bases, with 12 bases left in between. The germline V gene encodes CDR1 SQVTM and CDR2 ANQGSEA. This CDR3 spans 12 amino acids.